The next 5 T cell receptor beta chains were all read from a single sample in a study of T cell repertoires in cytomegalovirus infection. For these receptors, no antigen is known. TCRdb called the reads again in MiXCR, with one record for every CDR3 protein. Found here are over 95,000 distinct CDR3 sequences, over 25% of them singletons; the top ten hold 41%. Sequenced material: CD8+ T cells from cultured PBMCs, taken from culture after CMV antigen stimulation. These receptors were collected from a human donor in good health (CMV status not recorded). Some clones in this sample may be carry-over from other donors' samples.

This clonotype came up many times. The chain is built from TRBV12-3 or TRBV12-4 and TRBJ1-5; TRBD1 matches 7 bases. J was trimmed by 1 base and V by 2 bases; bases with no gene match: 14. This CDR3 has 19 amino acids. The CDR3 region is CASSLTWDSESGSNQPQHF. CDR3 in DNA: TGTGCCAGCAGTTTAACTTGGGACAGCGAGTCCGGCAGCAATCAGCCCCAGCATTTT.

The J gene is TRBJ2-5, the V gene TRBV7-9; D unclear. CDR1 and CDR2 from the germline V gene are SEHNR and FQNEAQ (reference sequence). This CDR3 comprises 14 residues. The germline V and J ends were trimmed by 1 base and 1 base, with 7 bases remaining between them. CDR3 bases: TGTGCCAGCAGCTTAGTTCGGCCCCAAGAGACCCAGTACTTC. It codes for CASSLVRPQETQYF.

This chain uses TRBV7-3 with TRBJ2-7, with D perhaps matching TRBD2 (5 bases). This CDR3 region has 16 residues. With 0 bases removed from V and 6 bases from J, the gap between germline ends came to 18 bases. CDR1 and CDR2 (germline): SGHTA, FQGTGA. The CDR3 sequence is CASSLTSGPAGGEQYF. In DNA form, the CDR3 reads TGTGCCAGCAGCTTAACGTCCGGCCCAGCAGGAGGCGAGCAGTACTTC.

This clonotype appeared once. A much larger clone lies one base from this, so it may be a read error. V is TRBV7-8 and J is TRBJ2-7, with TRBD1 as a possible D gene (5 bases). Looked up from germline, CDR1 is SGHVS and CDR2 is FQNEAQ. CDR3 length: 14 residues. This CDR3 is CARSYSGYSYEQYF. The CDR3 DNA follows: TGTGCCAGAAGCTACTCAGGGTACTCCTACGAGCAGTACTTC.

V gene TRBV4-1 combines with J gene TRBJ2-7, with TRBD2 matching over 10 bases. In germline, CDR1 is MGHRA, CDR2 YSYEKL. Trimming took 4 bases from V and 3 from J; bases not matched to a gene: 6. The CDR3 extends over 15 amino acids. CDR3 sequence: CASSPLAGGVYEQYF. As DNA, the CDR3 is TGCGCCAGCAGCCCGTTAGCGGGGGGAGTCTACGAGCAGTACTTC.